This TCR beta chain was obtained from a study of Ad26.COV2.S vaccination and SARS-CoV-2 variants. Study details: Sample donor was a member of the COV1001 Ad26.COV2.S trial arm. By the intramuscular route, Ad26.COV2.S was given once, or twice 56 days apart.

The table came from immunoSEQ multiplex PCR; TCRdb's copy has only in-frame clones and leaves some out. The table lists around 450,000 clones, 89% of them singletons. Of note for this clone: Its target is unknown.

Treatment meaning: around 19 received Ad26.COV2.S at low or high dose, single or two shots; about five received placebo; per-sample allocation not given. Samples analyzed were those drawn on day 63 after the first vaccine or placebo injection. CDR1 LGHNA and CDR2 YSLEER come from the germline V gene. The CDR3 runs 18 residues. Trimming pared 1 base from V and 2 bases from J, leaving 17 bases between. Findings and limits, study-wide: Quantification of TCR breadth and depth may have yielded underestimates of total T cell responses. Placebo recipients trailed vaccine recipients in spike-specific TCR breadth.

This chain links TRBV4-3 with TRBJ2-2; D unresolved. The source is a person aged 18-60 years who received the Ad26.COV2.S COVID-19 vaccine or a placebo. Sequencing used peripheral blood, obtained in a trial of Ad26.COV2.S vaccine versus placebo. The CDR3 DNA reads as TGCGCCAGCAGCCAAGCCGGTTGGGTTAGTGTCAACACCGGGGAGCTGTTTTTT. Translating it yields CASSQAGWVSVNTGELFF.